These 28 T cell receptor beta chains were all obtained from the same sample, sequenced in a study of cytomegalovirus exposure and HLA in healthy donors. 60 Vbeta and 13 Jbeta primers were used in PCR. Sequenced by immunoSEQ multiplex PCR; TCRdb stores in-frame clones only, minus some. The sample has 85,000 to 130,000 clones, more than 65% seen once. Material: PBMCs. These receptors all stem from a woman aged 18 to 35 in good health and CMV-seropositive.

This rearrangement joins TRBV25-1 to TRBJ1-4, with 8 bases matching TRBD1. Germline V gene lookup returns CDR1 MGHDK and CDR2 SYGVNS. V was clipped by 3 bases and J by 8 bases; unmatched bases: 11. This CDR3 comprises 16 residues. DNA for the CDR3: TGTGCCAGCAGTGACCCCGACAGGGGTGGAATCGAAAAACTGTTTTTT. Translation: CASSDPDRGGIEKLFF.

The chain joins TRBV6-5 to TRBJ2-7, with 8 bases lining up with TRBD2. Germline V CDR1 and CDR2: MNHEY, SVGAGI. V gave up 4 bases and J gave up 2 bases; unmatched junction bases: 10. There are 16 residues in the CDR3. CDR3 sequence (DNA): TGTGCCAGCAGTTTTACGACGGGACTAGAAGCCTACGAGCAGTACTTC. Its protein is CASSFTTGLEAYEQYF.

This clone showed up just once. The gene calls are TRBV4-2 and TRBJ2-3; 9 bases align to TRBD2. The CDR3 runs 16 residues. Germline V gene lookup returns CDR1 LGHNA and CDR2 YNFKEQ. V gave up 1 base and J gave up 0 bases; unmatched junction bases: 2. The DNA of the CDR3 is TGTGCCAGCAGCCAAGGACTAGCGGCTAGCACAGATACGCAGTATTTT. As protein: CASSQGLAASTDTQYF.

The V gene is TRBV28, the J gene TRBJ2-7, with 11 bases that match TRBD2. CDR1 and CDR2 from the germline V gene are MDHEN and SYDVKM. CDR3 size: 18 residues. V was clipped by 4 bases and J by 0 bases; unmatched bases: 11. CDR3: CASSSVPGLAVSSYEQYF. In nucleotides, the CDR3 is TGTGCCAGCAGTTCCGTCCCGGGACTAGCGGTAAGCTCCTACGAGCAGTACTTC.

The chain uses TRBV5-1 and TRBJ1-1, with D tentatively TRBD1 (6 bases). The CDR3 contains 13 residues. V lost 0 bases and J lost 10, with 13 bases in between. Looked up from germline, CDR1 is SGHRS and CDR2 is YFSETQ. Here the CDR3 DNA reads TGCGCCAGCAGCTTGGAGGGGGGGATTGGAGCTTTCTTT. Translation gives CASSLEGGIGAFF. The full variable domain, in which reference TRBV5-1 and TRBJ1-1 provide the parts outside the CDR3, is KAGVTQTPRYLIKTRGQQVTLSCSPISGHRSVSWYQQTPGQGLQFLFEYFSETQRNKGNFPGRFSGRQFSNSRSEMNVSTLELGDSALYLCASSLEGGIGAFFGQGTRLTVV.

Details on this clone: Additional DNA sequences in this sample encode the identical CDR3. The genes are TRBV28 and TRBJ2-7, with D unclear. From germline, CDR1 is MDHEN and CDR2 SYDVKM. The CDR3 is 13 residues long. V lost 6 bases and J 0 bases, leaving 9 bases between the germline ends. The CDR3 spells CASSLTGSYEQYF. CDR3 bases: TGTGCCAGCAGCCTAACCGGCTCCTACGAGCAGTACTTC.

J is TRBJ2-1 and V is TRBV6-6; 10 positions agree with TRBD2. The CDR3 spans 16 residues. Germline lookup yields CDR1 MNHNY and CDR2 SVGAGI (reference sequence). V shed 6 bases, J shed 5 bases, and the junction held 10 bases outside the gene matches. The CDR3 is CASSYPSGSGDNEQFF. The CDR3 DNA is TGTGCCAGCAGCTACCCTAGCGGGAGTGGCGACAATGAGCAGTTCTTC.

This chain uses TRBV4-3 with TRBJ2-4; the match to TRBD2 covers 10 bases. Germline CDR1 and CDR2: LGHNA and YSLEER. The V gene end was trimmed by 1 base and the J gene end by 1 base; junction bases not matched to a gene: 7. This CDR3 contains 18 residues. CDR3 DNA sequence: TGCGCCAGCAGCCAAGTCGCTAGCGGGAGCGGGGCCAAAAACATTCAGTACTTC. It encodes CASSQVASGSGAKNIQYF.

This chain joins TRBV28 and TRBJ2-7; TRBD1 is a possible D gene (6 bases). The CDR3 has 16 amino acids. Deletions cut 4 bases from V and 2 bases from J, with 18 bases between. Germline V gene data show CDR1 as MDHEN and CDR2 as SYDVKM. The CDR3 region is CASSWVFGGGAYEQYF. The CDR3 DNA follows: TGTGCCAGCAGTTGGGTATTTGGGGGCGGAGCCTACGAGCAGTACTTC.

CDR3 loop: CASRASGYEQYF. The DNA of the CDR3 is TGTGCCAGCAGGGCCTCGGGGTACGAGCAGTACTTC. V is TRBV14 and J is TRBJ2-7, with D perhaps TRBD2 (5 bases). Germline lookup yields CDR1 SGHDN and CDR2 FVKESK. The CDR3 is 12 amino acids. V was cut by 6 bases and J by 4 bases, with 10 bases left in between.

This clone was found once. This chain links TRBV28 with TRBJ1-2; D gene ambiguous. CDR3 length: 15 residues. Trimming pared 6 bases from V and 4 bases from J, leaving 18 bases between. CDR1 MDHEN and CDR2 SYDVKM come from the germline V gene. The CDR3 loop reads CASSWTYTGTYGYTF. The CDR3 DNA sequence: TGTGCCAGCAGCTGGACGTACACGGGAACCTATGGCTACACCTTC.

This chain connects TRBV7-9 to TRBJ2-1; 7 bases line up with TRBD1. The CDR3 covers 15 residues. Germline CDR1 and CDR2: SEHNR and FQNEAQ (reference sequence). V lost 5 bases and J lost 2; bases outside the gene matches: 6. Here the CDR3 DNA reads TGTGCCAGCAGCCGACAGGGCTCACCCTACAATGAGCAGTTCTTC. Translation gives CASSRQGSPYNEQFF.

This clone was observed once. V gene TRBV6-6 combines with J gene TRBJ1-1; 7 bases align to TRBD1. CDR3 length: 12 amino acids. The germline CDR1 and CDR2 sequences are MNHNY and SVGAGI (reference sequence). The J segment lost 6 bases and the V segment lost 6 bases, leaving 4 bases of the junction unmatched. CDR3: CASRSQGPEAFF. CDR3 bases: TGTGCCAGCAGATCACAGGGGCCTGAAGCTTTCTTT.

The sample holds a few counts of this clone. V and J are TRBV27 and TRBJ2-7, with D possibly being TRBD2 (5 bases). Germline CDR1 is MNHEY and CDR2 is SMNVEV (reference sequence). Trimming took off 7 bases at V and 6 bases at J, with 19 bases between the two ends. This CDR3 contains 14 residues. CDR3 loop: CASNKEGSPSEQYF. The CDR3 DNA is TGTGCCAGCAACAAAGAGGGCAGTCCCAGCGAGCAGTACTTC.

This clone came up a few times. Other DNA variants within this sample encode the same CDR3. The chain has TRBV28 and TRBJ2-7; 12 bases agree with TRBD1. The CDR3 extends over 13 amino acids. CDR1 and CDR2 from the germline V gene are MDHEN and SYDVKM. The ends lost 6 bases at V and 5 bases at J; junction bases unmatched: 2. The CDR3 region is CASRRDRGHEQYF. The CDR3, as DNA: TGTGCCAGCAGGAGGGACAGGGGGCACGAGCAGTACTTC. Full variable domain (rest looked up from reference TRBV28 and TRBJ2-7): DVKVTQSSRYLVKRTGEKVFLECVQDMDHENMFWYRQDPGLGLRLIYFSYDVKMKEKGDIPEGYSVSREKKERFSLILESASTNQTSMYLCASRRDRGHEQYFGPGTRLTVT.

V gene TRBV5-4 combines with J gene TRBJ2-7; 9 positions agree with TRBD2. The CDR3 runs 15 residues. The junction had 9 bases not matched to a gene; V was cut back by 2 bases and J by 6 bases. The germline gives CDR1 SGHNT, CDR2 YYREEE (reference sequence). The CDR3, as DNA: TGTGCCAGCAGCTTTCGGGCGGGAGGGCCTATCGAGCAGTACTTC. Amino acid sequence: CASSFRAGGPIEQYF. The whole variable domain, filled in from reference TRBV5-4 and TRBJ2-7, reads ETGVTQSPTHLIKTRGQQVTLRCSSQSGHNTVSWYQQALGQGPQFIFQYYREEENGRGNFPPRFSGLQFPNYSSELNVNALELDDSALYLCASSFRAGGPIEQYFGPGTRLTVT.

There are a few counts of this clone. The CDR3 DNA is TGTGCCAGCAGCGGAGGGGGGAGGGGGGCGCGTGGCTATGGCTACACCTTC. The encoded protein is CASSGGGRGARGYGYTF. J is TRBJ1-2 and V is TRBV11-2, with D possibly being TRBD1 (6 bases). Germline CDR1 is SGHAT and CDR2 is FQNNGV. V lost 5 bases and J 4 bases, leaving 23 bases between the germline ends. The CDR3 extends over 17 amino acids.

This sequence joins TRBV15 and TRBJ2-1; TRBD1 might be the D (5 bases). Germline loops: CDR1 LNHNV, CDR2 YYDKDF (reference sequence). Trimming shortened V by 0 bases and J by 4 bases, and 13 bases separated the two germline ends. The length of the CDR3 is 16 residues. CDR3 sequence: CATSRDRRGPYNEQFF. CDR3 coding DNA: TGTGCCACCAGCAGAGATCGAAGGGGTCCATACAATGAGCAGTTCTTC.

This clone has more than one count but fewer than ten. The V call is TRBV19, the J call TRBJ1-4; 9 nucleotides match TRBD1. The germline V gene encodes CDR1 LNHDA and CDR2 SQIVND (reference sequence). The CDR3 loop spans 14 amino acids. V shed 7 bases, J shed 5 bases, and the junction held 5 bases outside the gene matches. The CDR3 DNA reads TGTGCCAGTACCTCGGGACAGGGAAATGAAAAACTGTTTTTT. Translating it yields CASTSGQGNEKLFF.

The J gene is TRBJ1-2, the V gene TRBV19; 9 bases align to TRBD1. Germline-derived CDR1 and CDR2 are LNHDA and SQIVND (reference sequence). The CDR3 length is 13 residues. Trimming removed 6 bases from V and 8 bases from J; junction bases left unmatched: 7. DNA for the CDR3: TGTGCCAGTAGAAAACAGGGGGCCCACGGCTACACCTTC. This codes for CASRKQGAHGYTF.

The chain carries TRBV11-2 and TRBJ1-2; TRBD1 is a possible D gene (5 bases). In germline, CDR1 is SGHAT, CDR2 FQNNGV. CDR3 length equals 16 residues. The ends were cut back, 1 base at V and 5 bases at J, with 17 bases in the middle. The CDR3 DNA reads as TGTGCCAGCAGCTTAGTCGGAACAGCCCCAGGGTATGGCTACACCTTC. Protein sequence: CASSLVGTAPGYGYTF.

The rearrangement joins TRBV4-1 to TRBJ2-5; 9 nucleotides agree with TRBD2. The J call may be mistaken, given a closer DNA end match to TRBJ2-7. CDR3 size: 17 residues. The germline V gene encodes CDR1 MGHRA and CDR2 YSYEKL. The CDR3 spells CASSQGLAGRTPYEQYF. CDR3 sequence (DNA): TGCGCCAGCAGCCAAGGGCTAGCGGGAAGGACACCCTACGAGCAGTACTTC.

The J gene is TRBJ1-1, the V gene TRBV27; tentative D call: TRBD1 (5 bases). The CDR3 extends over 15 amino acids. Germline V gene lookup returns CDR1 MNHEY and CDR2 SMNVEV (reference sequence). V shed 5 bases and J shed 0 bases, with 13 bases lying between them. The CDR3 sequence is CASSTTGLMNTEAFF. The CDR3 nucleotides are TGTGCCAGCAGTACCACGGGACTCATGAACACTGAAGCTTTCTTT.

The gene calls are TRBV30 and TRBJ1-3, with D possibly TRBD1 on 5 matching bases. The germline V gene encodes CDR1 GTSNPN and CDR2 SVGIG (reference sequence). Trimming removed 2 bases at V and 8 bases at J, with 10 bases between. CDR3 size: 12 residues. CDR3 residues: CAWSQQVYTIYF. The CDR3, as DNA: TGTGCCTGGAGTCAACAGGTATACACCATATATTTT.

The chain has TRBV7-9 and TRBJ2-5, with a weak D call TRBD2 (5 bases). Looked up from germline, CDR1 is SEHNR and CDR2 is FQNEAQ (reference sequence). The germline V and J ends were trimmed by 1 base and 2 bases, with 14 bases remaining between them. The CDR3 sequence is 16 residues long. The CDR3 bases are TGTGCCAGCAGCTTAGGGAACGGGCGCGGGCAAGAGACCCAGTACTTC. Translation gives CASSLGNGRGQETQYF.

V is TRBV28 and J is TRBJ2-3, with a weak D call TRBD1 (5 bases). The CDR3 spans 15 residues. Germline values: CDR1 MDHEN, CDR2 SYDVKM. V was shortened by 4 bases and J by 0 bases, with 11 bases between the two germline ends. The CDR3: CASSSPGSSTDTQYF. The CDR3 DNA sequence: TGTGCCAGCAGTTCGCCAGGGTCTAGCACAGATACGCAGTATTTT.

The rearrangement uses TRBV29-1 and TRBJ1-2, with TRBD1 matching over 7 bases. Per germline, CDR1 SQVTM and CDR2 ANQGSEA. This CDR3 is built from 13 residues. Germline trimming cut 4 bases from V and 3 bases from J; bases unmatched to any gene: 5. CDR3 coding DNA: TGCAGCGTTGGAGGGGGCAACCACTATGGCTACACCTTC. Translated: CSVGGGNHYGYTF.

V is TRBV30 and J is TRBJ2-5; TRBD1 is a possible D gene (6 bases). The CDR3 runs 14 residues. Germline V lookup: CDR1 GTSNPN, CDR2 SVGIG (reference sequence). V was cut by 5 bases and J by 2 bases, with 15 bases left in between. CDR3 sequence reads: CAWATHGQQETQYF. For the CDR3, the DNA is TGTGCCTGGGCCACGCACGGACAGCAAGAGACCCAGTACTTC.